This T cell receptor (beta chain) was captured by sequencing in a study of T cell responses to AZD1222 COVID-19 vaccine. Overall study context: Both about-4-week and about-12-week second-dose recipients were combined. Study-level results: Just a handful of people given AZD1222 tested seropositive at baseline. Donors in the cohort were predominantly white British and more often female, and clonal diversity was possibly underestimated.

Only in-frame clones appear in the TCRdb table, and some are missing; sequencing was by immunoSEQ multiplex PCR. The sample shows some 150,000 clones, under 95% of them seen only once. As regards this clone: Antigen unknown.

CDR3 size: 10 residues. V dropped 3 bases and J dropped 10 bases, with 3 bases sitting between them. Germline-derived CDR1 and CDR2 are SEHNR and FQNEAQ (reference sequence). The TCR originated in an adult in good health. Sequencing was performed on peripheral blood, taken on day 0 of AZD1222 vaccination. The rearrangement joins TRBV7-9 to TRBJ2-2; D is ambiguous. CDR3 in DNA: TGTGCCAGCAGCTTCAAGGAGCTGTTTTTT. As protein: CASSFKELFF.